A single sample gave rise to the 13 T cell receptor beta chains below, sequenced in a study of T cells after yellow fever vaccination. TCRdb used MiXCR to reprocess the 5' RACE reads, holding one entry per CDR3 protein. Of around 110,000 distinct CDR3 sequences in the sample, roughly 8.9% were seen once. The sequencing here drew on CD8+ T cells sorted from PBMCs, taken 45 days after the yellow fever booster vaccination. The receptors here all came from a man aged 25-40 years who received the YFV17D yellow fever vaccine.

V and J are TRBV23-1 and TRBJ2-1, with D possibly matching TRBD1 (6 bases). TRBV23-1 is designated an ORF whose function remains uncertain. V lost 7 bases and J lost 7, with 14 bases in between. The CDR3 is 13 residues long. The CDR3 reads CASTAQGPNEQFF. CDR3 nucleotides: TGCGCCAGCACCGCACAGGGACCGAATGAGCAGTTCTTC.

In this sample, this clonotype turned up many times. The rearrangement joins TRBV9 to TRBJ2-7; D is unresolved. Trimming cost V 0 bases and J 2 bases, with 9 bases left between them. CDR3 size: 14 residues. Per the germline V gene, CDR1 is SGDLS and CDR2 is YYNGEE. The CDR3 bases are TGTGCCAGCAGCGTAGAGGTGGCGGCCTACGAGCAGTACTTC. This translates into CASSVEVAAYEQYF.

This clonotype was detected ten times or more. This sequence joins TRBV5-1 and TRBJ1-1; D remains ambiguous. Trimming took off 0 bases at V and 0 bases at J, with 9 bases between the two ends. CDR3 length: 15 residues. CDR1 is SGHRS, CDR2 YFSETQ, per germline. In nucleotides, the CDR3 is TGCGCCAGCAGCTTGGTTCCGGGTATGAACACTGAAGCTTTCTTT. Protein product: CASSLVPGMNTEAFF.

This clonotype was counted at least ten times. The chain links TRBV10-2 to TRBJ1-1; D is undetermined. This CDR3 is built from 14 residues. Trimming pared 0 bases from V and 6 bases from J, leaving 11 bases between. The V gene's germline CDR1 is WSHSY and CDR2 SAAADI. CDR3 protein: CASSESTWGSEAFF. CDR3 nucleotides: TGCGCCAGCAGTGAGTCGACATGGGGATCTGAAGCTTTCTTT.

This clonotype has only one observation. This may arise from a read error, as a much more abundant clone is one base away. The chain is built from TRBV4-2 and TRBJ2-7; no clear D. CDR1 is LGHNA, CDR2 YNFKEQ, per germline. V was pared by 2 bases and J by 3 bases, with 17 bases between. This CDR3 is built from 16 residues. The CDR3 is CASSQTSIGSIYEQYF. The CDR3 DNA reads TGTGCCAGCAGCCAAACCTCGATAGGGTCGATCTACGAGCAGTACTTC.

This clonotype has more than one count but fewer than ten. The chain couples TRBV25-1 to TRBJ1-4; 7 bases line up with TRBD1. After removal of 6 bases from V and 3 bases from J, the junction contained 7 bases not matched to a gene. Looked up from germline, CDR1 is MGHDK and CDR2 is SYGVNS. There are 15 residues in the CDR3. The CDR3, as DNA: TGTGCCAGCAGACAGGGGCGTATTTCTAATGAAAAACTGTTTTTT. It codes for CASRQGRISNEKLFF. Combining the CDR3 with reference TRBV25-1 and TRBJ1-4 gives the whole variable domain EADIYQTPRYLVIGTGKKITLECSQTMGHDKMYWYQQDPGMELHLIHYSYGVNSTEKGDLSSESTVSRIRTEHFPLTLESARPSHTSQYLCASRQGRISNEKLFFGSGTQLSVL.

This clonotype appeared a few times. The chain couples TRBV25-1 to TRBJ2-2, with D possibly being TRBD1 or TRBD2 (5 bases each). The V and J ends lost 10 bases and 7 bases respectively, with 19 bases between them. Germline assignment: CDR1 MGHDK and CDR2 SYGVNS. The CDR3 is 14 amino acids. This CDR3 is CATKPGRRDGELFF. For the CDR3, the DNA is TGTGCCACAAAGCCGGGACGAAGGGACGGGGAGCTGTTTTTT.

At least ten counts were recorded for this clonotype. The V and J genes are TRBV19 and TRBJ2-1; possibly TRBD1 or TRBD2 for D (5 bases each). Germline V CDR1 and CDR2: LNHDA, SQIVND (reference sequence). This CDR3 contains 14 residues. Trimming removed 3 bases from V and 8 bases from J, with 14 bases in between. In nucleotides, the CDR3 is TGTGCCAGTAGTATCACGGGGCGAGGCGATGAGCAGTTCTTC. This translates into CASSITGRGDEQFF. Looking up the rest from reference TRBV19 and TRBJ2-1 gives the full variable domain: DGGITQSPKYLFRKEGQNVTLSCEQNLNHDAMYWYRQDPGQGLRLIYYSQIVNDFQKGDIAEGYSVSREKKESFPLTVTSAQKNPTAFYLCASSITGRGDEQFFGPGTRLTVL.

This clonotype was seen repeatedly, ten times or more. The rearrangement joins TRBV20-1 to TRBJ2-1; 7 positions match TRBD2. The germline V gene encodes CDR1 DFQATT and CDR2 SNEGSKA (reference sequence). Unmatched junction bases numbered 16, after V lost 6 bases and J lost 8 bases. The CDR3 consists of 15 residues. CDR3 nucleotides: TGCAGTGCCGTAAATGAAGGACTAGGGTATGATGAGCAGTTCTTC. As protein: CSAVNEGLGYDEQFF.

There are many counts of this clonotype. This chain uses TRBV20-1 with TRBJ2-3; D is perhaps TRBD2 (6 bases). This CDR3 is 14 amino acids long. Germline V gene lookup returns CDR1 DFQATT and CDR2 SNEGSKA (reference sequence). V lost 0 bases and J lost 1, with 8 bases in between. In nucleotides, the CDR3 is TGCAGTGCTAGAGATCGGAGGGGCACAGATACGCAGTATTTT. Translation: CSARDRRGTDTQYF.

This clonotype was found many times. V and J are TRBV6-1 and TRBJ2-3; D call uncertain. CDR3 length: 15 residues. The ends were cut back, 2 bases at V and 0 bases at J, with 9 bases in the middle. CDR1 is MNHNS, CDR2 SASEGT, per germline. DNA of the CDR3: TGTGCCAGCAGTGAATTCATCCTAAGCACAGATACGCAGTATTTT. This codes for CASSEFILSTDTQYF.

This clonotype was detected only a few times. The rearrangement joins TRBV4-3 to TRBJ2-7; D is uncertain. V was cut by 0 bases and J by 3 bases, with 6 bases left in between. Germline CDR1 reads LGHNA; CDR2 reads YSLEER. The CDR3 contains 13 residues. As DNA, the CDR3 is TGCGCCAGCAGCCAAGATACGGTCTACGAGCAGTACTTC. Amino acid sequence: CASSQDTVYEQYF.

The chain links TRBV4-1 to TRBJ2-1; TRBD2 matches 8 bases. This CDR3 comprises 16 residues. Per germline, CDR1 MGHRA and CDR2 YSYEKL. J gave up 9 bases and V 0 bases, and 10 bases lay outside the gene matches. CDR3 protein: CASSQDPGLGGGEQFF. For the CDR3, the DNA is TGCGCCAGCAGCCAAGACCCGGGACTCGGGGGGGGTGAGCAGTTCTTC.